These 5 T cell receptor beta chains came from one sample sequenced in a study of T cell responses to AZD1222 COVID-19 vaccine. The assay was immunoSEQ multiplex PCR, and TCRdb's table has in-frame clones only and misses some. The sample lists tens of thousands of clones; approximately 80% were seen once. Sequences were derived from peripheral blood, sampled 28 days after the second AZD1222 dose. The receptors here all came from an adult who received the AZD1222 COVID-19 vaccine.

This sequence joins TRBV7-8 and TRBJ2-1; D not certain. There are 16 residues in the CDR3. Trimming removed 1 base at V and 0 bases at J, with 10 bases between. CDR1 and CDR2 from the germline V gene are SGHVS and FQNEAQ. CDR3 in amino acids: CASSLEVPASYNEQFF. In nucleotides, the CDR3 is TGTGCCAGCAGCTTAGAAGTCCCGGCCTCCTACAATGAGCAGTTCTTC.

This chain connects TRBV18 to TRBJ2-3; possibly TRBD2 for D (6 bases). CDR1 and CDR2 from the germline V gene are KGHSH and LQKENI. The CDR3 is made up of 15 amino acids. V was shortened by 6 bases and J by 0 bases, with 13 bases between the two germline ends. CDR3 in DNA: TGTGCCAGCTCCCCCCGGACTACCAGCACAGATACGCAGTATTTT. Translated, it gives CASSPRTTSTDTQYF.

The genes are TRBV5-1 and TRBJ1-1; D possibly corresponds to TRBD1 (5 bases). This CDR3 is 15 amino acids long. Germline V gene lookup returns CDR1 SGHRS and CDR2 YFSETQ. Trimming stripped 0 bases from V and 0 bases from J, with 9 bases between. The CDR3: CASSLAAGMNTEAFF. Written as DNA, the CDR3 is TGCGCCAGCAGCTTGGCCGCAGGGATGAACACTGAAGCTTTCTTT.

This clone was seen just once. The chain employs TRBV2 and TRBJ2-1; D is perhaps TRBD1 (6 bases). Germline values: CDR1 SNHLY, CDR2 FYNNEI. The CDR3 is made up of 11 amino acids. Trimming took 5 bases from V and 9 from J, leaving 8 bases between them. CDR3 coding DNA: TGTGCCAGCAGTAGACAGGTTGAGCAGTTCTTC. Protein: CASSRQVEQFF.

Written as DNA, the CDR3 is TGTGCCATCAGTGACCGCACGGTGAACACTGAAGCTTTCTTT. It specifies CAISDRTVNTEAFF. The chain combines TRBV10-3 with TRBJ1-1, with unresolved D. The CDR3 is 14 residues long. V was cut by 3 bases and J by 0 bases, with 8 bases left in between. CDR1 and CDR2 (germline): ENHRY, SYGVKD.